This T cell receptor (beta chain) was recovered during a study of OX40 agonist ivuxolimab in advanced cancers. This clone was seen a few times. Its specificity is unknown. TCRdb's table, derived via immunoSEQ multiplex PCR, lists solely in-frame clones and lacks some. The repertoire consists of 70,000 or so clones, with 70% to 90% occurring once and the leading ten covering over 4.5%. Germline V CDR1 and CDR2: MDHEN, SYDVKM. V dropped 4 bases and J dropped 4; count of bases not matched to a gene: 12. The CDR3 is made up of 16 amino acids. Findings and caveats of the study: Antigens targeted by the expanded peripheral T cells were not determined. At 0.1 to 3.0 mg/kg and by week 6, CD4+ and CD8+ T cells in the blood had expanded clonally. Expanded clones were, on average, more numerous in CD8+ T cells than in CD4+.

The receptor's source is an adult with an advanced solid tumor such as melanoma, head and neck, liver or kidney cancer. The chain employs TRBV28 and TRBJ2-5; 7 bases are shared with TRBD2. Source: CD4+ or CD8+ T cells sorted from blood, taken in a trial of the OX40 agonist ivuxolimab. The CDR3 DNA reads TGTGCCAGCAGTTCTCCGACTAGCTCCCATGCAGAGACCCAGTACTTC. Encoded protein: CASSSPTSSHAETQYF.